The 23 T cell receptor beta chains reported below all come from one sample, sequenced in a study of blood T cells in healthy people across ages. Next came a second PCR, run for about 6 to 12 cycles, which used a sample-barcoded 5' primer along with a J-beta primer mix. TCRdb itself ran the 5' RACE reads through MiXCR, one entry per CDR3 protein. The table has roughly 730,000 distinct CDR3 sequences, 56% seen once. Material for sequencing was blood. The receptors come from a man in his forties or fifties in good health.

The chain has TRBV5-1 and TRBJ1-4; D call uncertain. V dropped 0 bases and J dropped 0 bases, with 3 bases sitting between them. CDR1 is SGHRS, CDR2 YFSETQ, per germline. CDR3 length: 14 residues. The CDR3 loop reads CASSLGSTNEKLFF. The CDR3 nucleotides read TGCGCCAGCAGCTTGGGTTCAACTAATGAAAAACTGTTTTTT. Full variable domain (remainder filled in from reference TRBV5-1 and TRBJ1-4): KAGVTQTPRYLIKTRGQQVTLSCSPISGHRSVSWYQQTPGQGLQFLFEYFSETQRNKGNFPGRFSGRQFSNSRSEMNVSTLELGDSALYLCASSLGSTNEKLFFGSGTQLSVL.

The chain recombines TRBV28 with TRBJ2-1; D not resolved. Trimming stripped 7 bases from V and 3 bases from J, with 16 bases between. CDR3 length equals 15 residues. The germline gives CDR1 MDHEN, CDR2 SYDVKM. The CDR3: CASTRRASRYNEQFF. CDR3 DNA sequence: TGTGCCAGCACCCGCCGGGCCTCCCGCTACAATGAGCAGTTCTTC. Based on the CDR3 plus reference TRBV28 and TRBJ2-1, the full variable domain is DVKVTQSSRYLVKRTGEKVFLECVQDMDHENMFWYRQDPGLGLRLIYFSYDVKMKEKGDIPEGYSVSREKKERFSLILESASTNQTSMYLCASTRRASRYNEQFFGPGTRLTVL.

The rearrangement links TRBV12-3 or TRBV12-4 to TRBJ2-3, with a weak D call TRBD1 (5 bases). Between the trimmed V and J ends, which lost 2 bases and 5 bases, there was a span of 11 bases. This CDR3 is 14 amino acids long. The CDR3 DNA sequence: TGTGCCAGCAGTTTAAGCAGGGAACGAGATACGCAGTATTTT. As protein: CASSLSRERDTQYF.

The chain uses TRBV7-9 and TRBJ1-3; possibly TRBD1 for D (5 bases). V was shortened by 5 bases and J by 4 bases, with 15 bases between the two germline ends. Germline V CDR1 and CDR2: SEHNR, FQNEAQ (reference sequence). The CDR3 is made up of 15 amino acids. CDR3 sequence: CASSATGVSGNTIYF. CDR3 coding DNA: TGTGCCAGCAGCGCTACAGGAGTATCGGGAAACACCATATATTTT.

This chain uses TRBV10-3 with TRBJ1-2; D perhaps matches TRBD1 (5 bases). This CDR3 spans 15 amino acids. V shed 3 bases and J shed 3 bases, with 14 bases lying between them. The V gene's germline CDR1 is ENHRY and CDR2 SYGVKD. The CDR3 nucleotides are TGTGCCATCAGTGACCAGGGTTTGGCCCACTATGGCTACACCTTC. Translating gives CAISDQGLAHYGYTF.

As for this clonotype: Compared with germline, one end of the junction differs, possibly owing to a read error. J is TRBJ2-7 and V is TRBV10-3; D remains ambiguous. This CDR3 is built from 13 residues. CDR1 and CDR2 (germline): ENHRY, SYGVKD. In DNA form, the CDR3 reads TGTGCCAGCAGTGATGGGCTAGCCTACGAGCAGTACTTC. Translation: CASSDGLAYEQYF.

This clonotype was detected a few times. The chain couples TRBV12-3 or TRBV12-4 to TRBJ1-2; weak D call: TRBD1 (5 bases). This CDR3 spans 13 amino acids. V was clipped by 3 bases and J by 4 bases, with 9 bases between them. The CDR3 DNA reads TGTGCCAGCAGTTTGCAGGGAGGCTATGGCTACACCTTC. This gives the protein CASSLQGGYGYTF.

V is TRBV20-1 and J is TRBJ2-3, with 16 bases fitting TRBD2. Trimming at V came to 1 base and at J to 4 bases, leaving 20 bases not matched to a gene. The CDR3 totals 22 residues. Germline V gives CDR1 DFQATT, CDR2 SNEGSKA (reference sequence). In DNA form, the CDR3 reads TGCAGTGCTAGAGTATCGTGGTTCGGGACTAGCGGGAGGGGAGGGCACGCAGATACGCAGTATTTT. It yields the protein CSARVSWFGTSGRGGHADTQYF.

This clonotype showed up just once. The gene calls are TRBV6-2 or TRBV6-3 and TRBJ1-5, with D possibly being TRBD1 (5 bases). Germline V CDR1 and CDR2: MNHEY, SVGEGT. Trimming removed 4 bases from V and 6 bases from J, with 13 bases in between. The CDR3 is 14 residues long. Here the CDR3 reads CASSWGRAVQPQHF. DNA of the CDR3: TGTGCCAGCAGTTGGGGCAGGGCGGTTCAGCCCCAGCATTTT.

A word on this clonotype: Mismatch with germline at one junction end may stem from a read error. The V call is TRBV20-1, the J call TRBJ2-7; weak D call: TRBD2 (5 bases). The CDR3 is made up of 13 amino acids. In germline, CDR1 is DFQATT, CDR2 SNEGSKA (reference sequence). The CDR3 is CGATADGSYEQYF. CDR3 nucleotides: TGCGGTGCTACAGCGGACGGCTCCTACGAGCAGTACTTC.

Concerning this clonotype: Since the CDR3 does not end with the conserved phenylalanine or tryptophan, this likely comes from a read error. The chain recombines TRBV12-3 or TRBV12-4 with TRBJ2-3; either TRBD1 or TRBD2 may supply D (5 bases each). The germline V and J ends were trimmed by 1 base and 4 bases, with 18 bases remaining between them. CDR3 length: 17 amino acids. CDR3 region: CASSLGLDMGRADTQYS. In nucleotides, the CDR3 is TGTGCCAGCAGTTTAGGGTTGGACATGGGGCGGGCAGATACGCAGTATTCT.

This clonotype was observed a few times. The gene calls are TRBV5-1 and TRBJ2-5; possible D gene TRBD1, 5 bases. Per germline, CDR1 SGHRS and CDR2 YFSETQ. V lost 4 bases, J lost 2 bases, and 18 bases lay in between. The CDR3 runs 16 residues. CDR3: CASSPGPRDEQETQYF. The CDR3 DNA sequence: TGCGCCAGCAGCCCCGGTCCCAGGGATGAGCAAGAGACCCAGTACTTC.

A remark on this clonotype: This may be a read error: a much more frequent sequence differs by one nucleotide. The rearrangement links TRBV15 to TRBJ2-7; unclear D gene. The CDR3 has 15 amino acids. Germline V gene sequence: CDR1 LNHNV, CDR2 YYDKDF (reference sequence). The CDR3 loop reads CATSRAPAGAYGQYF. The CDR3 bases are TGTGCCACCAGCAGAGCGCCCGCAGGCGCCTACGGGCAGTACTTC.

A remark on this clonotype: This may be a read error: a much more frequent sequence differs by one nucleotide. The J gene is TRBJ1-2, the V gene TRBV29-1; tentatively, D is TRBD1 (6 bases). Germline CDR1 and CDR2: SQVTM and ANQGSEA. Trimming pared 7 bases from V and 6 bases from J, leaving 9 bases between. The CDR3 covers 10 residues. The CDR3 loop reads CSAGTHGYTF. The CDR3 DNA sequence: TGCAGCGCCGGGACACATGGCTACACCTTC.

This clonotype was seen a few times. The gene calls are TRBV10-3 and TRBJ2-3; no firm D call. This CDR3 region has 12 residues. V was shortened by 10 bases and J by 2 bases, with 10 bases between the two germline ends. Germline loops: CDR1 ENHRY, CDR2 SYGVKD. Here the CDR3 reads CATRSSTDTQYF. CDR3 nucleotides: TGTGCCACCCGCTCTTCCACAGATACGCAGTATTTT.

The chain recombines TRBV7-9 with TRBJ2-6; D is ambiguous. The germline V gene encodes CDR1 SEHNR and CDR2 FQNEAQ (reference sequence). This CDR3 comprises 15 residues. Trimming took off 5 bases at V and 2 bases at J, with 10 bases between the two ends. The CDR3 spells CASSPTETGANVLTF. In DNA form, the CDR3 reads TGTGCCAGCAGCCCGACCGAGACTGGGGCCAACGTCCTGACTTTC.

This chain connects TRBV7-9 to TRBJ2-7, with D tentatively TRBD1 (6 bases). The CDR3 length is 18 residues. Trimming took off 5 bases at V and 7 bases at J, with 30 bases between the two ends. CDR1 and CDR2 (germline): SEHNR, FQNEAQ (reference sequence). The CDR3 sequence: CASSGTSADRRLYNEQYF. In nucleotides, the CDR3 is TGTGCCAGCAGCGGAACCAGCGCCGACAGGAGACTTTACAATGAGCAGTACTTC.

This clonotype has just a few counts. The V gene is TRBV28, the J gene TRBJ2-5, with a possible D match to TRBD2 (5 bases). The V gene's germline CDR1 is MDHEN and CDR2 SYDVKM. This CDR3 spans 14 amino acids. The V and J ends lost 3 bases and 5 bases respectively, with 13 bases between them. The CDR3 nucleotides are TGTGCCAGCAGTTTTTCTCGGGGAGTGGAGACCCAGTACTTC. Encoded protein: CASSFSRGVETQYF.

The V and J genes are TRBV28 and TRBJ2-7; D perhaps matches TRBD1 (5 bases). V was trimmed by 11 bases and J by 4 bases, leaving 21 bases between them. The CDR3 has 14 residues. Germline loops: CDR1 MDHEN, CDR2 SYDVKM. The CDR3 nucleotides read TGTGCCCCTCATCATAGGGGCATCCTTTACGAGCAGTACTTC. Residues: CAPHHRGILYEQYF.

The V gene is TRBV29-1, the J gene TRBJ1-2, with D unclear. This CDR3 comprises 11 residues. Trimming stripped 1 base from V and 1 base from J, with 1 base between. Germline V CDR1 and CDR2: SQVTM, ANQGSEA. As DNA, the CDR3 is TGCAGCGTTGAAGTTAACTATGGCTACACCTTC. Encoded protein: CSVEVNYGYTF.

V usage is TRBV15 and J usage is TRBJ2-7, with a weak D call TRBD2 (6 bases). Germline loops: CDR1 LNHNV, CDR2 YYDKDF (reference sequence). Trimming removed 4 bases from V and 2 bases from J, with 12 bases in between. CDR3 length: 14 amino acids. The CDR3 sequence: CATSMGRETYEQYF. The DNA for the CDR3 is TGTGCCACCAGCATGGGACGGGAGACCTACGAGCAGTACTTC.

The V and J genes are TRBV20-1 and TRBJ2-7; the D gene could be TRBD1 or TRBD2 (5 bases each). Germline V gives CDR1 DFQATT, CDR2 SNEGSKA (reference sequence). This CDR3 comprises 14 residues. V lost 0 bases, J lost 2 bases, and 11 bases lay in between. The CDR3 DNA is TGCAGTGCTAGAGATATCGGGACCACCTACGAGCAGTACTTC. It is translated as CSARDIGTTYEQYF.

This clonotype was picked up a small number of times. The chain carries TRBV28 and TRBJ2-7, with TRBD1 matching over 8 bases. The CDR3 runs to 14 residues. The germline V gene has CDR1 MDHEN and CDR2 SYDVKM. V was clipped by 5 bases and J by 7 bases; unmatched bases: 10. Written as DNA, the CDR3 is TGTGCCAGCAGTGGGACCAGGGGGCTGGGGGAGCAGTACTTC. Translating it yields CASSGTRGLGEQYF.